This T cell receptor (beta chain) was identified in a study of CD8 T cells in ankylosing spondylitis. The study, taken as a whole, reports: As reported, disease-linked clones showed significant enrichment in matched ankylosing spondylitis synovial fluid. Typical of ankylosing spondylitis blood, it appeared, was a TCR beta motif of eight highly homologous variants.

TCRdb reanalysed the 5' RACE reads using MiXCR and keeps one entry per CDR3 protein. The repertoire holds about 110,000 distinct CDR3 sequences, less than 25% seen once, with roughly 12% in the top ten. Germline V gives CDR1 DFQATT, CDR2 SNEGSKA (reference sequence). The germline V and J ends were trimmed by 6 bases and 0 bases, with 6 bases remaining between them. This CDR3 is built from 13 residues. This clonotype showed up just once. Its antigen remains unknown. Sequencing was carried out using synovial fluid, either unsorted or a sorted T cell fraction (not recorded which). The rearrangement joins TRBV20-1 to TRBJ2-6, with a weak D call TRBD2 (5 bases). The sequence came from a male donor with ankylosing spondylitis. The DNA of the CDR3 is TGCAGTGCAGGGAGCTCTGGGGCCAACGTCCTGACTTTC. Residues: CSAGSSGANVLTF.